This T cell receptor (beta chain) was found in a study of identical twins. This clonotype occurred many times. Its antigen is not known. This CDR3 is 14 amino acids long. After removal of 9 bases from V and 1 base from J, the junction contained 4 bases not matched to a gene. The germline V gene has CDR1 ENHRY and CDR2 SYGVKD. It was template switching that added a universal primer site, and there were unique molecular identifiers on the cDNA. MiXCR, run by TCRdb on the 5' RACE reads, gives a single entry per CDR3 protein. The table has approximately 220,000 distinct CDR3 sequences, about 7.5% seen once. Whole-study findings and limits: Twin sharing of out-of-frame TCR alpha was underestimated by models in monozygotic pairs.

All donors were healthy, and all were Caucasian. The data also belong to a second study, concerning yellow fever vaccine responses in identical twins. Turning to that study: As reported, the vaccine T cell response of twins seemed partly convergent and partly personalized.

The source of this sequence is a woman under 30 in good health. The sample consisted of memory (CD45RO+) T cells sorted from blood. The rearrangement joins TRBV10-3 to TRBJ1-4, with 8 bases that match TRBD1. The CDR3 DNA reads as TGTGCCATTGGACAGGGTGGAACTAATGAAAAACTGTTTTTT. It translates to CAIGQGGTNEKLFF.